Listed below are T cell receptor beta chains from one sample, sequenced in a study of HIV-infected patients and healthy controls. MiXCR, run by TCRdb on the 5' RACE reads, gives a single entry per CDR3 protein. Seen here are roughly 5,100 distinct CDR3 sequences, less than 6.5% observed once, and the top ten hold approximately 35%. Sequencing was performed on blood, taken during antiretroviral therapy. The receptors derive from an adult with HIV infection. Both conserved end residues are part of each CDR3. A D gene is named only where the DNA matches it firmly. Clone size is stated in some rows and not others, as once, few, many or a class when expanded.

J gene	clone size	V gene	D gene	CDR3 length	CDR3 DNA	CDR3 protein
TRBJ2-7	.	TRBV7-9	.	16	TGTGCCAGCAGCCCTCGCCCGACAGGTACGACCTACGAGCAGTACTTC	CASSPRPTGTTYEQYF
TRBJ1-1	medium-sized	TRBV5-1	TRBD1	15	TGCGCCAGCAGATCCCCCGGGACAGCGAACACTGAAGCTTTCTTT	CASRSPGTANTEAFF
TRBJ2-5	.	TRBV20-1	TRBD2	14	TGCAGTGCCCCGCGGGGACTAGCGGGATTGGGGCGTCACTTC	CSAPRGLAGLGRHF
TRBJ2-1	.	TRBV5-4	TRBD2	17	TGTGCCAGCAGCTTGTTAGTATCCAGCGGGAGTAACAATGAGCAGTTCTTC	CASSLLVSSGSNNEQFF
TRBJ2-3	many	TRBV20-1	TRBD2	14	TGCAGTGCGAGACTAGCGACGGGGACAGATACGCAGTATTTT	CSARLATGTDTQYF
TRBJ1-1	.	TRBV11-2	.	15	TGTGCCAGCAGCTTAGTACAGACAATGAACACTGAAGCTTTCTTT	CASSLVQTMNTEAFF
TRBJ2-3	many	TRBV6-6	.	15	TGTGCCAGCAGTTACTCGGGGGATTCGGTAGATACGCAGTATTTT	CASSYSGDSVDTQYF
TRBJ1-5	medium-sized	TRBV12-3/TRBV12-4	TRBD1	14	TGTGCCAGCAGCGGGACAGGCAACAATCAGCCCCAGCATTTT	CASSGTGNNQPQHF
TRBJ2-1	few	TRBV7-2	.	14	TGTGCCAGCAGCTTCCGCGGGGATTACAATGAGCAGTTCTTC	CASSFRGDYNEQFF
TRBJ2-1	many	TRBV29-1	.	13	TGCAGCGTCGTCCCAGGAGACTACAATGAGCAGTTCTTC	CSVVPGDYNEQFF
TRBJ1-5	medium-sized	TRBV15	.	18	TGTGCCACCAGCGCGCTTGGTGGCGGCTCATATAGCAATCAGCCCCAGCATTTT	CATSALGGGSYSNQPQHF
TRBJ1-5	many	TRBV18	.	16	TGTGCCAGCTCACCGAACGTGGGGGGCAGGAATCAGCCCCAGCATTTT	CASSPNVGGRNQPQHF
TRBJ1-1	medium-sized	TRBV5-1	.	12	TGCGCCAGCAGCTTGGGGCGTACTGAAGCTTTCTTT	CASSLGRTEAFF
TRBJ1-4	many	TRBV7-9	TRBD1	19	TGTGCCAGCAGCTTCCCCGGGACAGGGTCTGCACCGTTGGGTGAAAAACTGTTTTTT	CASSFPGTGSAPLGEKLFF
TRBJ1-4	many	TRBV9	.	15	TGTGCCAGCAGCGTAGACCCAACTACGGGTGAAAAACTGTTTTTT	CASSVDPTTGEKLFF
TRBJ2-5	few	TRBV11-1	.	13	TGTGCCAGCAGCACGGGACTGGGGGAGACCCAGTACTTC	CASSTGLGETQYF
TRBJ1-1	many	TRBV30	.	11	TGTGCCTGGAGTGTACTGACTGAAGCTTTCTTT	CAWSVLTEAFF
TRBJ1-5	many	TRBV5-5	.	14	TGTGCCAGCAGCTTGGGGCCCGAGGGGTGGCCCCAGCATTTT	CASSLGPEGWPQHF
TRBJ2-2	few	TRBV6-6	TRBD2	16	TGTGCCAGCACCCCAGGGACTAGCGGGATCACCGGGGAGCTGTTTTTT	CASTPGTSGITGELFF
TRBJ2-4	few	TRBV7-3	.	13	TGTGCCAGCAGCCCCGCCTTCAAAAACATTCAGTACTTC	CASSPAFKNIQYF
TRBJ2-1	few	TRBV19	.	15	TGTGCCAGTACCCCCGTGGCGGGGCCCTACAATGAGCAGTTCTTC	CASTPVAGPYNEQFF
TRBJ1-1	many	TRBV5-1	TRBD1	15	TGCGCCAGCAGCTTGTGGGGCGACAGGGGGACTGAAGCTTTCTTT	CASSLWGDRGTEAFF
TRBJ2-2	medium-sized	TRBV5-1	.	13	TGCGCCAGCAGTTTCCAGGACACCGGGGAGCTGTTTTTT	CASSFQDTGELFF
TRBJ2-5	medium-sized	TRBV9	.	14	TGTGCCAGCAGCGTAGGGGGTAGCGTCGAGACCCAGTACTTC	CASSVGGSVETQYF
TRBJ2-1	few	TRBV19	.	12	TGTGCCAGCCGGTCCTCGATCAATGAGCAGTTCTTC	CASRSSINEQFF
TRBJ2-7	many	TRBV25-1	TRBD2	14	TGTGCCAGCAGTAAGAGCGGGGAGGTCGACGAGCAGTACTTC	CASSKSGEVDEQYF
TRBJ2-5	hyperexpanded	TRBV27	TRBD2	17	TGTGCCAGCAGCCGATACGGACTAGCGGAGAGCGGAGAGACCCAGTACTTC	CASSRYGLAESGETQYF
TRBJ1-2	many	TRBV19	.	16	TGTGCCAGTAGTATAGACGGGAGGGCCCGGGACTCTGGCTACACCTTC	CASSIDGRARDSGYTF
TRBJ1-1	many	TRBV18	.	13	TGTGCCAGCTCAGAGACATCGAACACTGAAGCTTTCTTT	CASSETSNTEAFF
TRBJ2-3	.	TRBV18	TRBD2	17	TGTGCCAGCTCACTAAACCAGCTAGCGGGAAACACAGATACGCAGTATTTT	CASSLNQLAGNTDTQYF
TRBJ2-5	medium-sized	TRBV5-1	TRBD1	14	TGCGCCAGCAGCCCGGGACAGGGCCAAGAGACCCAGTACTTC	CASSPGQGQETQYF
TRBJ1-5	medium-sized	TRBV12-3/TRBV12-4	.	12	TGTGCCAGCAGTTTATTGGGGGCGCCCCAGCATTTT	CASSLLGAPQHF
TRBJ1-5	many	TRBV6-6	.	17	TGTGCCAGCAGTTACTCGCAGGCCTACTATAGCAATCAGCCCCAGCATTTT	CASSYSQAYYSNQPQHF
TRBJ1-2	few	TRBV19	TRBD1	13	TGTGCCAGTAGACCCGGGACAGGGAATGGCTACACCTTC	CASRPGTGNGYTF
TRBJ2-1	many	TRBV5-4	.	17	TGTGCCAGCAGCTTGAAGATTTCGAAAGGACACCACAATGAGCAGTTCTTC	CASSLKISKGHHNEQFF
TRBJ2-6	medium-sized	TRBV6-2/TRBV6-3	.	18	TGTGCCAGCAACACCCCCCAAGGACAGCTCTCTGGGGCCAACGTCCTGACTTTC	CASNTPQGQLSGANVLTF
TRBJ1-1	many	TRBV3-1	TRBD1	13	TGTGCCAGCAGCCAACCAGGACAGGTGGGAGCTTTCTTT	CASSQPGQVGAFF
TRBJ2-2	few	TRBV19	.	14	TGTGCCAGTACCCTAGGGTCAGGCGGCGGGGAGCTGTTTTTT	CASTLGSGGGELFF
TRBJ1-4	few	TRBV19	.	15	TGTGCCAGTAGCCCACCCGTCGGACTAATCGAAAAACTGTTTTTT	CASSPPVGLIEKLFF
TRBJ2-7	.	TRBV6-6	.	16	TGTGCCAGCAGTCCCGTTGGGACCGCGGGTCTCTACGAGCAGTACTTC	CASSPVGTAGLYEQYF
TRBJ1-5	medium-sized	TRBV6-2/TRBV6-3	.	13	TGTGCCAGCAGTTACGGGGTACACAGGGCCCAGCATTTT	CASSYGVHRAQHF
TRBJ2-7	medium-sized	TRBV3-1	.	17	TGTGCCAGCAGCCAAGCCAGGGGGGGAGTTACTACCTACGAGCAGTACTTC	CASSQARGGVTTYEQYF
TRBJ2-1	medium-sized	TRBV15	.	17	TGTGCCACCAGCAGAGATCAGGGTTCCCTCTCCTACAATGAGCAGTTCTTC	CATSRDQGSLSYNEQFF
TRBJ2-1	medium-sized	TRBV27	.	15	TGTGCCAGCAGTTTATCGGGGCCCCTAGCCAATGAGCAGTTCTTC	CASSLSGPLANEQFF
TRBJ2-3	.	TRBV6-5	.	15	TGTGCCAGCAGTTCTGTTGTGGGGTCCGTAGGGACGCAGTATTTT	CASSSVVGSVGTQYF
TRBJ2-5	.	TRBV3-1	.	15	TGTGCCAGCAGCCAAGATCTGGGGCCACGAGAGACCCAGTACTTC	CASSQDLGPRETQYF
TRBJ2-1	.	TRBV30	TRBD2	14	TGTGCCTGGAACACCGGGACTAGTCACAATGAGCAGTTCTTC	CAWNTGTSHNEQFF
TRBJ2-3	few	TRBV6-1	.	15	TGTGCCAGCAGTGAAGTCGGGCTAGAAACAGATACGCAGTATTTT	CASSEVGLETDTQYF
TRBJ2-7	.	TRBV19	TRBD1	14	TGTGCCAGTAGTGCGACAGGGGTACTCTACGAGCAGTACTTC	CASSATGVLYEQYF
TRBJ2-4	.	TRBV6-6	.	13	TGTGCCAGCAAGGTGGGGTCGGCAAACATTCAGTACTTC	CASKVGSANIQYF
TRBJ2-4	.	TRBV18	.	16	TGTGCCAGCTCACCACCCTCAGGCCTAGCCAAAAACATTCAGTACTTC	CASSPPSGLAKNIQYF
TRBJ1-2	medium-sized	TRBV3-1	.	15	TGTGCCAGCAGCCCAAGACAGTTAGCTAACTATGGCTACACCTTC	CASSPRQLANYGYTF
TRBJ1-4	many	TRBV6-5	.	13	TGTGCCAGCAGCGGTACAACTAATGAAAAACTGTTTTTT	CASSGTTNEKLFF
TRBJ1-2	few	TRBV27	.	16	TGTGCCAGCAGGCTGGGGGGGGGGGGCCGGAACTATGGCTACACCTTC	CASRLGGGGRNYGYTF